The present entry profiles one TCR beta chain with its context. The antigen is not known. This sample is drawn from a study of shared clonotypes between healthy human individuals. Study-wide results and limits: Compared with memory subsets, naive subsets generally had larger estimated richness. Lower generation probabilities were found for non-shared clonotypes than for those shared by all four donors.

Free of recent acute infections or vaccinations, the donors were healthy HIV-negative adults. The assay was carried out at the deep level. The assay was immunoSEQ multiplex PCR, and TCRdb's table has in-frame clones only and misses some. Of approximately 1.5 million clones detected, approximately 98.5% appear once; the ten largest clones hold 0.36%. CDR1 and CDR2 (germline): SGHTS, YDEGEE. V lost 5 bases and J lost 2, with 8 bases in between. The CDR3 is 13 amino acids. The source of this sequence is a man between 25 and 39 years old in good health. This chain links TRBV5-8 with TRBJ1-5; D not resolved. Sequencing used naive CD4+ T cells sorted from blood. Subset of the sample: CD45RA+ positively selected. The CDR3 reads CASRSVGNQPQHF. CDR3 sequence (DNA): TGTGCCAGCAGAAGTGTGGGCAATCAGCCCCAGCATTTT.